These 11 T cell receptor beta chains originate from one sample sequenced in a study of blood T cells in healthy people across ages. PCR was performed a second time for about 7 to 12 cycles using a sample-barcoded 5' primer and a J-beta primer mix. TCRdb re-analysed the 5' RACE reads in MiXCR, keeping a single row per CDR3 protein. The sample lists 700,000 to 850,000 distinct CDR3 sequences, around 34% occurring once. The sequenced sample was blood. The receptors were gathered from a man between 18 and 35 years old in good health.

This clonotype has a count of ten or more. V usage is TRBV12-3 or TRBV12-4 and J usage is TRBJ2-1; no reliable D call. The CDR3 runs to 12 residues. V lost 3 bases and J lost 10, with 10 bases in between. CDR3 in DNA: TGTGCCAGCAGTTTCCCTGGGGAAGAGCAGTTCTTC. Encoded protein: CASSFPGEEQFF.

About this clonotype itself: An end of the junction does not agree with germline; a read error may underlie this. This CDR3 is CRARQGGGDNEQFF. Here the CDR3 DNA reads TGCCGTGCTAGACAAGGAGGGGGGGACAATGAGCAGTTCTTC. The rearrangement links TRBV20-1 to TRBJ2-1; weak D call: TRBD2 (7 bases). Germline CDR1 reads DFQATT; CDR2 reads SNEGSKA (reference sequence). The CDR3 consists of 14 residues.

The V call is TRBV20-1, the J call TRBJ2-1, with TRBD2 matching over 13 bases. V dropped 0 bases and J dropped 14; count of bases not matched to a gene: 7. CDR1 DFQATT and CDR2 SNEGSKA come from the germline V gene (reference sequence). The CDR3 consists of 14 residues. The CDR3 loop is CSARDRGGTSGEFF. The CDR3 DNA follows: TGCAGTGCTAGAGATCGAGGGGGGACTAGCGGGGAGTTCTTC.

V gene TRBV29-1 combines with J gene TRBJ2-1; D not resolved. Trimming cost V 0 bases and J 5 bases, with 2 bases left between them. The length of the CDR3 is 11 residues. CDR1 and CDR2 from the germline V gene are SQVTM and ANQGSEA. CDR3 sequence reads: CSVEDDNEQFF. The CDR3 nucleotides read TGCAGCGTTGAAGATGACAATGAGCAGTTCTTC.

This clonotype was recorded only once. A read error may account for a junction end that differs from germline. In nucleotides, the CDR3 is TGTGCTAGCAGACTGACAGGGGGAAATGAGCAGTACTTC. This encodes CASRLTGGNEQYF. The chain has TRBV12-3 or TRBV12-4 and TRBJ2-1; TRBD1 matches at 9 bases. The assigned J gene may be wrong: the sequence end matches TRBJ2-7 better. The CDR3 has 13 residues.

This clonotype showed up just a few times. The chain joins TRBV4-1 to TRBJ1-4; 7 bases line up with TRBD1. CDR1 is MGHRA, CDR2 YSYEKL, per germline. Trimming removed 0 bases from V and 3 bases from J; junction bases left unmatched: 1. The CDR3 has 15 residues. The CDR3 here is CASSQDQGANEKLFF. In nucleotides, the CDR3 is TGCGCCAGCAGCCAAGACCAGGGGGCTAATGAAAAACTGTTTTTT.

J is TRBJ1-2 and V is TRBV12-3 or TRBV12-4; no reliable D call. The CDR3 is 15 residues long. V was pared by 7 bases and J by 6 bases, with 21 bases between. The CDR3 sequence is CASTKTGGIVNGYTF. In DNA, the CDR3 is TGTGCCAGCACTAAAACGGGTGGAATCGTGAATGGCTACACCTTC.

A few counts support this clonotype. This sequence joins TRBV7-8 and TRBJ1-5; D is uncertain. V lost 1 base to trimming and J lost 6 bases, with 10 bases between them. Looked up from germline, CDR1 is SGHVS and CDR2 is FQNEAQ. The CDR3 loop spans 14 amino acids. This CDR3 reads CASSLEIRSQPQHF. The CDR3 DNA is TGTGCCAGCAGCTTAGAGATCAGGAGTCAGCCCCAGCATTTT.

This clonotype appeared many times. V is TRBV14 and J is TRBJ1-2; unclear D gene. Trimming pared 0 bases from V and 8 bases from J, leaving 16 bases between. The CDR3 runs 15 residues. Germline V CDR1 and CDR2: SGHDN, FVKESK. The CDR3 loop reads CASSQDTDGARGYTF. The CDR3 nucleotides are TGTGCCAGCAGCCAAGATACAGACGGAGCAAGGGGCTACACCTTC.

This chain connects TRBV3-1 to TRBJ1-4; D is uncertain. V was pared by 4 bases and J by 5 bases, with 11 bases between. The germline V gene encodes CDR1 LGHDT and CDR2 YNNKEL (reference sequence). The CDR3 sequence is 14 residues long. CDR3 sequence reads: CASSLPGLNEKLFF. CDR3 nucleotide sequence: TGTGCCAGCAGCCTACCGGGGTTAAATGAAAAACTGTTTTTT.

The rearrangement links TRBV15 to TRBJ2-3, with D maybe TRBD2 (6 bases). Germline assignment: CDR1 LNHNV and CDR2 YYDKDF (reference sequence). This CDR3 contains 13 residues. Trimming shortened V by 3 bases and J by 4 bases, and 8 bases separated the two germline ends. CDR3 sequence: CATSSGSADTQYF. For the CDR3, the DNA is TGTGCCACCAGCAGCGGGAGCGCAGATACGCAGTATTTT.